Sequencing of this T cell receptor (beta chain) was carried out in a study of TIL therapy for anti-PD-1-resistant metastatic lung cancer. Indicated time point: pre-treatment sample, taken before nivolumab and TIL therapy. Sequencing used immunoSEQ v3. Here immunoSEQ multiplex PCR was the method, and the copy in TCRdb shows in-frame clones only, minus some. This sample has tens of thousands of clones, with around 79% found just once. The input for sequencing was blood, taken at baseline. The sequence came from a person aged 25 to 80 with non-small cell lung cancer.

CDR3 sequence: CASSYAGEQFF. The CDR3 DNA is TGTGCCAGCAGTTACGCGGGAGAGCAGTTCTTC. This chain connects TRBV6-5 to TRBJ2-1; perhaps TRBD2 as D (6 bases). CDR3 length: 11 residues. The germline V and J ends were trimmed by 2 bases and 10 bases, with 6 bases remaining between them. Germline lookup yields CDR1 MNHEY and CDR2 SVGAGI.